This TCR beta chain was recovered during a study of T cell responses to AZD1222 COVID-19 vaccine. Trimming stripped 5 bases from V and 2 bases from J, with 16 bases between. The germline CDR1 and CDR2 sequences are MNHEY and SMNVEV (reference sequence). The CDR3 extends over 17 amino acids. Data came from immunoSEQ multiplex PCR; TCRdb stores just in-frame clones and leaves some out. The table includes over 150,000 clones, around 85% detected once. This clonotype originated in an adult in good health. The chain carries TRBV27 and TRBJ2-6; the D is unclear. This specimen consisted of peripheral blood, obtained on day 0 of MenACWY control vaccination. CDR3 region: CASSHIGVSPGANVLTF. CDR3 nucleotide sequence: TGTGCCAGCAGTCACATTGGCGTCTCTCCTGGGGCCAACGTCCTGACTTTC.